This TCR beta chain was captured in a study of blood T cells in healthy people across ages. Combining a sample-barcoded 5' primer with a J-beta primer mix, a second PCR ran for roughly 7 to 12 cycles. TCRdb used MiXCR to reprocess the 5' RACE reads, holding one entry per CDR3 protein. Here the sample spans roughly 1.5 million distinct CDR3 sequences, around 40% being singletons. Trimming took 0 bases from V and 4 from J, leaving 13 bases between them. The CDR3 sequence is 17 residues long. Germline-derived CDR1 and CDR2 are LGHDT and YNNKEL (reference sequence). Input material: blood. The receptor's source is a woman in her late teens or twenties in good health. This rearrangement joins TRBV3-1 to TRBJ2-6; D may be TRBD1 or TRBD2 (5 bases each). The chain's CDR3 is CASSQDKFRDGANVLTF. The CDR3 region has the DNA TGTGCCAGCAGCCAAGATAAGTTCCGGGACGGGGCCAACGTCCTGACTTTC.